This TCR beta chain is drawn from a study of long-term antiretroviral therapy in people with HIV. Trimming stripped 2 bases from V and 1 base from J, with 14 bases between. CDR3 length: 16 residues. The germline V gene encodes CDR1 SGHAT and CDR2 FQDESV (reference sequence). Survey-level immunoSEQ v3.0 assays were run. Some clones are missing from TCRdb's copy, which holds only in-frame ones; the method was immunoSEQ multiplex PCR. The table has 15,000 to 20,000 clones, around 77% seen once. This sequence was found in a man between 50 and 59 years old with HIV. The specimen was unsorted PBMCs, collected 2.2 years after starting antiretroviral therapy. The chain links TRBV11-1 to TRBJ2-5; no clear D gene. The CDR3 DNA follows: TGTGCCAGCAGCTTACTTTGGCATCGAGCCCAAGAGACCCAGTACTTC. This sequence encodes CASSLLWHRAQETQYF.